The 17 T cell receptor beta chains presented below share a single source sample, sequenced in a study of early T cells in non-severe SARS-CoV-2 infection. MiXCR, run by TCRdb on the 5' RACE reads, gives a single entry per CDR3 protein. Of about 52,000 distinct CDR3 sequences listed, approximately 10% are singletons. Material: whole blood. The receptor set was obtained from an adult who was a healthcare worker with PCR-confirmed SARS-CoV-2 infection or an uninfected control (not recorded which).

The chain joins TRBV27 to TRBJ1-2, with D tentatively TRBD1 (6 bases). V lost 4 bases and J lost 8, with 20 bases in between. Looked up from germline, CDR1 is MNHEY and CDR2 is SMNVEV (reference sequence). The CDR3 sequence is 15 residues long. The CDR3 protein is CASSSPGQIRSGYTF. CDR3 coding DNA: TGTGCCAGCAGTTCGCCCGGACAGATCCGGAGCGGCTACACCTTC.

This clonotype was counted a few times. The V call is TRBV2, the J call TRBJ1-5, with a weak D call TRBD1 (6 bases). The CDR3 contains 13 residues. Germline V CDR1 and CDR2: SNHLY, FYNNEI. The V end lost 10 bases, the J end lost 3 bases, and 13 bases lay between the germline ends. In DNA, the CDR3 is TGTGCCACCTCAGGACAGCTCAATCAGCCCCAGCATTTT. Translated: CATSGQLNQPQHF.

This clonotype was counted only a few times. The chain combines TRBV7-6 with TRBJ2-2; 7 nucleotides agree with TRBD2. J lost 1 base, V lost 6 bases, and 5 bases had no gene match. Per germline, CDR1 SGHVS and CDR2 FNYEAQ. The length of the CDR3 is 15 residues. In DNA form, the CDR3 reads TGTGCCAGCAGAACCCTAGCGGTGAACACCGGGGAGCTGTTTTTT. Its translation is CASRTLAVNTGELFF.

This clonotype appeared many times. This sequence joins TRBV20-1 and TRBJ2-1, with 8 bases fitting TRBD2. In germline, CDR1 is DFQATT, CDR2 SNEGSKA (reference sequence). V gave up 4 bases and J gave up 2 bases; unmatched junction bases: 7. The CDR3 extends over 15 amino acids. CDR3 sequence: CSAKIAGLTYNEQFF. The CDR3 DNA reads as TGCAGTGCTAAAATAGCGGGACTCACCTACAATGAGCAGTTCTTC.

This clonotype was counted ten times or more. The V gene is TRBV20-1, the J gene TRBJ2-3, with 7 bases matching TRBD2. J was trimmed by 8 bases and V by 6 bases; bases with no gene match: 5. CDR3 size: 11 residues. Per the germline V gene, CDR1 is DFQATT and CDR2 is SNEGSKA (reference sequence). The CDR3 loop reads CSAKSGVTQYF. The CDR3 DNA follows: TGCAGTGCCAAGAGCGGGGTTACGCAGTATTTT.

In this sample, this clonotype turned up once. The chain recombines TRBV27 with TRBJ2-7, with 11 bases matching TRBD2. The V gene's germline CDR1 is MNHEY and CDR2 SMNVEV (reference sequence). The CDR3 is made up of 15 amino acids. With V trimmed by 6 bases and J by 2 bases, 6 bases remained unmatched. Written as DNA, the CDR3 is TGTGCCAGCAGGCTAACTAGCGGGAGTACCTACGAGCAGTACTTC. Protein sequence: CASRLTSGSTYEQYF.

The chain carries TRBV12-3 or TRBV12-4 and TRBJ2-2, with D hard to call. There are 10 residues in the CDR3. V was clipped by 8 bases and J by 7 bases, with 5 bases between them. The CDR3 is CASWDGELFF. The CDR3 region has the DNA TGTGCCAGCTGGGACGGGGAGCTGTTTTTT.

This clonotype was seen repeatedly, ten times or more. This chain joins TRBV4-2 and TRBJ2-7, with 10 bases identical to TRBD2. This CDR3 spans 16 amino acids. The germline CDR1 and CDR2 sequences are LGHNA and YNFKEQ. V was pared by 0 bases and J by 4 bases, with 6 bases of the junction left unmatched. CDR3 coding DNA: TGTGCCAGCAGCCAAGAGATAGCGGGGGGTTATTACGAGCAGTACTTC. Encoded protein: CASSQEIAGGYYEQYF.

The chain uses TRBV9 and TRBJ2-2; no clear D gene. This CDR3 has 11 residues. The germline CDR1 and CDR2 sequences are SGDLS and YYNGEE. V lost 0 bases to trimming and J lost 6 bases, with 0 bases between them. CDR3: CASSVAGELFF. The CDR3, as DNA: TGTGCCAGCAGCGTAGCCGGGGAGCTGTTTTTT.

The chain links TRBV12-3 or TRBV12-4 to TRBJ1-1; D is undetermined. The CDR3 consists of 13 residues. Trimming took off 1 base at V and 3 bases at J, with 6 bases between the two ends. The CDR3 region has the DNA TGTGCCAGCAGTTTAGAGGAAGACACTGAAGCTTTCTTT. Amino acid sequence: CASSLEEDTEAFF.

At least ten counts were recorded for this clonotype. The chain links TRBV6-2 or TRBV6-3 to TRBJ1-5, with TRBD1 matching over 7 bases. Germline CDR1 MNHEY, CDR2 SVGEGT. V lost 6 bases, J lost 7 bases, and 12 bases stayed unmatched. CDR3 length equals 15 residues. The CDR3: CASSRTHRGGQPQHF. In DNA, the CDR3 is TGTGCCAGCAGCAGAACTCACAGGGGTGGCCAGCCCCAGCATTTT.

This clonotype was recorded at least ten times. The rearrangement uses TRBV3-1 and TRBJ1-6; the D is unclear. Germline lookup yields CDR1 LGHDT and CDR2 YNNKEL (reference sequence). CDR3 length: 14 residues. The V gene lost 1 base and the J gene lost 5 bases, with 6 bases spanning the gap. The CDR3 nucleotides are TGTGCCAGCAGCCAAGGGTCGGATAATTCACCCCTCCACTTT. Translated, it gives CASSQGSDNSPLHF.

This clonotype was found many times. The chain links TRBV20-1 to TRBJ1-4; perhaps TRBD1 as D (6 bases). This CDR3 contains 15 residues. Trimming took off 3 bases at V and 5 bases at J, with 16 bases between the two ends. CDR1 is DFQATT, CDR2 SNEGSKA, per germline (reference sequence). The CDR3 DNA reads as TGCAGTGCTAGGTCTTTACGCGGGGGCAATGAAAAACTGTTTTTT. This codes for CSARSLRGGNEKLFF.

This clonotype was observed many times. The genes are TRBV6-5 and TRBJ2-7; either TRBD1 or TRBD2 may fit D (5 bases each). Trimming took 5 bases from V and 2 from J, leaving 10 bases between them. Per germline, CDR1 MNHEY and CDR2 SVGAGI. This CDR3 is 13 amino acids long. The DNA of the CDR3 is TGTGCCAGCAGTCGGGACGGGGCCTACGAGCAGTACTTC. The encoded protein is CASSRDGAYEQYF.

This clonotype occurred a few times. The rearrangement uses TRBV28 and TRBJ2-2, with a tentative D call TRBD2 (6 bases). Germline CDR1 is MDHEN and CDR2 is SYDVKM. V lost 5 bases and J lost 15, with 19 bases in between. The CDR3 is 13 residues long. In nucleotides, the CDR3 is TGTGCCAGCAGTACAGTACTAGCCCAAATGTTGTTTTTT. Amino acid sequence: CASSTVLAQMLFF.

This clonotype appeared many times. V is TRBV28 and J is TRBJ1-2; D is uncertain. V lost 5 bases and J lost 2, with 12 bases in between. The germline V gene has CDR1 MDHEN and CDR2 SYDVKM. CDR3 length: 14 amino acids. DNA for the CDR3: TGTGCCAGCAGTGTGGGGTTTGACAACTATGGCTACACCTTC. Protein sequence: CASSVGFDNYGYTF.

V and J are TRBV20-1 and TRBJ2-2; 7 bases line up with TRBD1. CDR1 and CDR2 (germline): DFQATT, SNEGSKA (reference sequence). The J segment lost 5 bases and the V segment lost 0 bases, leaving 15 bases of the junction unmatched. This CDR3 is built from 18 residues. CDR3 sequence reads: CSARDLPRQGRVTGELFF. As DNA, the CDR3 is TGCAGTGCTAGAGATCTCCCGCGACAGGGAAGGGTTACCGGGGAGCTGTTTTTT.